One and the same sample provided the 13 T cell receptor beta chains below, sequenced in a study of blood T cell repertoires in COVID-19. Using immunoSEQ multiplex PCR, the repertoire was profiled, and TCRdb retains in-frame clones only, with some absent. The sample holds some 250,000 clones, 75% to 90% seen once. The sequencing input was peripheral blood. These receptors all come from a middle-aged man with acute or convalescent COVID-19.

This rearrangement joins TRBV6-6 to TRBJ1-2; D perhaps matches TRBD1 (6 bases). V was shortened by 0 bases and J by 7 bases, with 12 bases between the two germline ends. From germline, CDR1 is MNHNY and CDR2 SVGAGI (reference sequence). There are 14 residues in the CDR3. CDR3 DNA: TGTGCCAGCAGTTACTCCAAAAACAGGGCTGGCTACACCTTC. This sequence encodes CASSYSKNRAGYTF.

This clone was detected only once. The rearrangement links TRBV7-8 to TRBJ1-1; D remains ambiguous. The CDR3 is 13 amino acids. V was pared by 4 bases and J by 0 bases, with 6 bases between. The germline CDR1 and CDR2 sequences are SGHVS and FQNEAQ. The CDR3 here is CASSSVLNTEAFF. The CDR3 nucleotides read TGTGCCAGCAGCTCCGTTCTGAACACTGAAGCTTTCTTT.

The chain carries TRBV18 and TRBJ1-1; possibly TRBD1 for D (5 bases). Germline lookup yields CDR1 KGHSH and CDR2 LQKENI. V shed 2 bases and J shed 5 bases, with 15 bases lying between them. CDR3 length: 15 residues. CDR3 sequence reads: CASSPSTDGLTEAFF. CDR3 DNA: TGTGCCAGCTCACCATCGACAGACGGCCTAACTGAAGCTTTCTTT. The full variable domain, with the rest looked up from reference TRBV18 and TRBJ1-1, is NAGVMQNPRHLVRRRGQEARLRCSPMKGHSHVYWYRQLPEEGLKFMVYLQKENIIDESGMPKERFSAEFPKEGPSILRIQQVVRGDSAAYFCASSPSTDGLTEAFFGQGTRLTVV.

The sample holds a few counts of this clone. The CDR3, as DNA: TGCGCCAGCAGCCAAGGAGACAGGGCCCATCCGGAAGCTTTCTTT. Its translation: CASSQGDRAHPEAFF. The chain carries TRBV4-1 and TRBJ1-1, with TRBD1 matching over 7 bases. V was pared by 1 base and J by 8 bases, with 10 bases of the junction left unmatched. CDR3 length: 15 amino acids. Germline V CDR1 and CDR2: MGHRA, YSYEKL.

CDR3 amino acids: CASSDLTGGYTF. The CDR3 nucleotides read TGTGCCAGCAGTGACCTTACGGGTGGCTACACCTTC. The V call is TRBV6-6, the J call TRBJ1-2; D unresolved. Germline-derived CDR1 and CDR2 are MNHNY and SVGAGI (reference sequence). The CDR3 contains 12 residues. V lost 5 bases and J 7 bases, leaving 11 bases between the germline ends.

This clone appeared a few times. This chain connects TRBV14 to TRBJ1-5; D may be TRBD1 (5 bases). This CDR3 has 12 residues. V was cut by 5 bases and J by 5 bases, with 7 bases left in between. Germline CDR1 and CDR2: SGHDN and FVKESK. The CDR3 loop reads CASSVRDQPQHF. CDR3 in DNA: TGTGCCAGCAGCGTCAGGGATCAGCCCCAGCATTTT.

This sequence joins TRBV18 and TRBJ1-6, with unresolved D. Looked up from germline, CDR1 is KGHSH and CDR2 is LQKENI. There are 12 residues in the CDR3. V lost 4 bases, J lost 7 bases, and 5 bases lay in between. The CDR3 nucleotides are TGTGCCAGCTCACAGACAAATTCACCCCTCCACTTT. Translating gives CASSQTNSPLHF.

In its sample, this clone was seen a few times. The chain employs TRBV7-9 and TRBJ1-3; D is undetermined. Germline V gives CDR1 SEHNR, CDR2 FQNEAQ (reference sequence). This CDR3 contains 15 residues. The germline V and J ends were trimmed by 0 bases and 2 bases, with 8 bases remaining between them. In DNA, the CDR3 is TGTGCCAGCAGCTTAGCGGGCTGGGCTGGAAACACCATATATTTT. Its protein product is CASSLAGWAGNTIYF.

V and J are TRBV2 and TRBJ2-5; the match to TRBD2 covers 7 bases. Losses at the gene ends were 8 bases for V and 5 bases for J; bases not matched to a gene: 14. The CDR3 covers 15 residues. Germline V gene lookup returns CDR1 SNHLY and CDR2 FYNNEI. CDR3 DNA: TGTGCCAGCGGTACGGGAGGCCTGTATAGGGAGACCCAGTACTTC. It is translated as CASGTGGLYRETQYF.

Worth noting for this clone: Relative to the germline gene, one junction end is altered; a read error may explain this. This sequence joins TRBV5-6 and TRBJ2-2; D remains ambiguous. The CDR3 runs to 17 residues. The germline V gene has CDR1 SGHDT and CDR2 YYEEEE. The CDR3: CASSPLVSAANIGELFF. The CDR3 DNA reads TGTGCCAGCAGCCCCCTGGTGTCGGCAGCGAACATCGGGGAGCTGTTTTTT.

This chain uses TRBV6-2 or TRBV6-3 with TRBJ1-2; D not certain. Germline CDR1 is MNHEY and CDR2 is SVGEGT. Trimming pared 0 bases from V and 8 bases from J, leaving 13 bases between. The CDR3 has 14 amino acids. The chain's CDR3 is CASSYSGRIGGYTF. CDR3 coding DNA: TGTGCCAGCAGTTACTCCGGCAGGATCGGAGGCTACACCTTC.

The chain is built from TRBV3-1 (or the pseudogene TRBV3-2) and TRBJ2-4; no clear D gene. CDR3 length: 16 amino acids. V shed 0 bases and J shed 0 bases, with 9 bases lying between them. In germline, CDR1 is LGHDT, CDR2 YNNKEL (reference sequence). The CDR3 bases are TGTGCCAGCAGCCAAGAAGTCCGACTAGCCAAAAACATTCAGTACTTC. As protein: CASSQEVRLAKNIQYF.

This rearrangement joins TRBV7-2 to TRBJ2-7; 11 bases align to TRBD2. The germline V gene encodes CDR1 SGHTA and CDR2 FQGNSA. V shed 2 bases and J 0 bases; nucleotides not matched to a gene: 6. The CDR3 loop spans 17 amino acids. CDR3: CASSLRETSGASYEQYF. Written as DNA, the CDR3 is TGTGCCAGCAGCTTAAGGGAGACTAGCGGGGCCTCCTACGAGCAGTACTTC. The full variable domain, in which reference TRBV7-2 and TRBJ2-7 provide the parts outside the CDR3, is GAGVSQSPSNKVTEKGKDVELRCDPISGHTALYWYRQSLGQGLEFLIYFQGNSAPDKSGLPSDRFSAERTGGSVSTLTIQRTQQEDSAVYLCASSLRETSGASYEQYFGPGTRLTVT.